The clone carrying this TCR beta chain showed up many times. This sample is part of a study of regulatory T cells in long-lasting Graves disease. Deletions cut 0 bases from V and 3 bases from J, with 12 bases between. The length of the CDR3 is 15 residues. In germline, CDR1 is SGDLS, CDR2 YYNGEE. To make TCR beta libraries, researchers used iRepertoire HTBI primers and Arm-PCR of CDR3 regions. From the multiplex PCR reads, TCRdb called clonotypes with MiXCR, one entry per CDR3 protein. The table lists fewer than 550,000 distinct CDR3 sequences, about 16% of them singletons. As to time point: newly diagnosed GD, antithyroid drugs for less than 3 months. With RNA extracted from PBMCs as input, the TCR library was made. These data were also filed under a second study, of T cells in Graves' hyperthyroidism and ophthalmopathy. As reported in that work: The TCR CDR3 was amplified in a first-round RT-PCR using the HTBI primer set.

The rearrangement uses TRBV9 and TRBJ1-2, with D perhaps TRBD1 (5 bases). Here the sequenced sample was peripheral blood mononuclear cells (PBMCs), taken at new diagnosis, from a patient treated with antithyroid drugs. The receptor's source is a woman in her forties or fifties with Graves disease. CDR3 sequence: CASSVDVRVDYGYTF. The CDR3 DNA is TGTGCCAGCAGCGTAGATGTCAGGGTGGACTATGGCTACACCTTC.